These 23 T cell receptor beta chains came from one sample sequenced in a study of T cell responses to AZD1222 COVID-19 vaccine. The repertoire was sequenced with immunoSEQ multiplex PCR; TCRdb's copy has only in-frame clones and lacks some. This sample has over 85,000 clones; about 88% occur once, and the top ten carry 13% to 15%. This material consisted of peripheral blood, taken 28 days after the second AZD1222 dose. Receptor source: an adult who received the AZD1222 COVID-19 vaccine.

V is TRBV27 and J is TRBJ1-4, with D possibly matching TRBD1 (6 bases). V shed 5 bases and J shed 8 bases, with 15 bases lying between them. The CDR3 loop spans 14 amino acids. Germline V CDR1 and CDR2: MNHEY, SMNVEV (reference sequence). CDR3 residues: CASSPRGGWEKLFF. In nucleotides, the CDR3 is TGTGCCAGCAGTCCGAGAGGGGGGTGGGAAAAACTGTTTTTT.

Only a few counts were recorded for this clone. The CDR3 protein is CASSIGANTGELFF. The CDR3, as DNA: TGTGCCAGCAGTATAGGGGCAAACACCGGGGAGCTGTTTTTT. The genes are TRBV6-5 and TRBJ2-2; a possible D gene is TRBD1 (5 bases). The CDR3 spans 14 residues. CDR1 and CDR2 from the germline V gene are MNHEY and SVGAGI. V was shortened by 5 bases and J by 2 bases, with 9 bases between the two germline ends.

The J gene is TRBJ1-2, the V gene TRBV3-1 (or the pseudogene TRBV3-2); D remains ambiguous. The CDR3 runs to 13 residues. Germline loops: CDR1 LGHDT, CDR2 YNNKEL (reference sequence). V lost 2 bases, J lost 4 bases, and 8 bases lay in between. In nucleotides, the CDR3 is TGTGCCAGCAGCCAATCTCGTGGCTATGGCTACACCTTC. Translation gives CASSQSRGYGYTF.

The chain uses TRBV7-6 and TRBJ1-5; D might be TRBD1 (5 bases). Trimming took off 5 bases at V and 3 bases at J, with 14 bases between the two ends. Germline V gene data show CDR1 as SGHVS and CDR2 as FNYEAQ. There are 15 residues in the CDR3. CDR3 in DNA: TGTGCCAGCAGCCTCGAAGCAGGGATCAATCAGCCCCAGCATTTT. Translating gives CASSLEAGINQPQHF.

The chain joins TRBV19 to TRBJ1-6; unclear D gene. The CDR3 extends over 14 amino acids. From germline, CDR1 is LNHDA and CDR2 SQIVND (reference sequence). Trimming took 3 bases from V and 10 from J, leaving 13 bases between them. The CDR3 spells CASSINSAKSPLHF. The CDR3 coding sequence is TGTGCCAGTAGTATTAATAGTGCGAAATCACCCCTCCACTTT.

CDR3 protein: CASNSPVGGKNGELFF. As DNA, the CDR3 is TGTGCCAGCAACTCCCCCGTGGGGGGAAAGAACGGGGAGCTGTTTTTT. The rearrangement uses TRBV7-6 and TRBJ2-2; weak D call: TRBD2 (6 bases). CDR1 is SGHVS and CDR2 is FNYEAQ in the germline V gene. V gave up 7 bases and J gave up 7 bases, with 22 bases separating them. This CDR3 contains 16 residues.

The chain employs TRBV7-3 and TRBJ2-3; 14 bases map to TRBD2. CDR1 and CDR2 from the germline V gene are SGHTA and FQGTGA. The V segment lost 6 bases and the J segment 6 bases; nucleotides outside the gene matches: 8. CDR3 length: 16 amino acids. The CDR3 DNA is TGTGCCAGCAGTCAGGGACTAGCGGGAGTATTCGATACGCAGTATTTT. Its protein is CASSQGLAGVFDTQYF.

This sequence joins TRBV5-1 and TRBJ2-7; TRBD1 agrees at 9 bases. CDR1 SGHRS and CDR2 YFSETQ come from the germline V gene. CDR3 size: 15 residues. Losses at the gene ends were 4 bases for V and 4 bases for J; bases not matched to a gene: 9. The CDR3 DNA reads TGCGCCAGCAGCCCCTCACAGGGGGCGGTGTACGAGCAGTACTTC. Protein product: CASSPSQGAVYEQYF.

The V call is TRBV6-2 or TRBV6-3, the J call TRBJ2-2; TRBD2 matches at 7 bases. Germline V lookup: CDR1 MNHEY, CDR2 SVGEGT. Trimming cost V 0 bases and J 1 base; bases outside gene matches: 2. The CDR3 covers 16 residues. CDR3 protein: CASSYSGGGNTGELFF. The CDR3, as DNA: TGTGCCAGCAGTTACTCGGGCGGGGGGAACACCGGGGAGCTGTTTTTT.

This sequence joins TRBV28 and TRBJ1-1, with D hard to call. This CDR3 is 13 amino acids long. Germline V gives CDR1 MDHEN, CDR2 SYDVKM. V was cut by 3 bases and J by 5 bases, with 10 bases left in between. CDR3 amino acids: CASSFEGRTEAFF. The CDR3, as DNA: TGTGCCAGCAGTTTCGAAGGGAGGACTGAAGCTTTCTTT. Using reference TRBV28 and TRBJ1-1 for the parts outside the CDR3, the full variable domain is DVKVTQSSRYLVKRTGEKVFLECVQDMDHENMFWYRQDPGLGLRLIYFSYDVKMKEKGDIPEGYSVSREKKERFSLILESASTNQTSMYLCASSFEGRTEAFFGQGTRLTVV.

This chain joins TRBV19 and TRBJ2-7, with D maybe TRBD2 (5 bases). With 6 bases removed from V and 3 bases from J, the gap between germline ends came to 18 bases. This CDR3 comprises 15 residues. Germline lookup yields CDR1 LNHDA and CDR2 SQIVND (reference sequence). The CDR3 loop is CASRSLGGYDYEQYF. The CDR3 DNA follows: TGTGCCAGTAGATCCCTAGGAGGATACGACTACGAGCAGTACTTC.

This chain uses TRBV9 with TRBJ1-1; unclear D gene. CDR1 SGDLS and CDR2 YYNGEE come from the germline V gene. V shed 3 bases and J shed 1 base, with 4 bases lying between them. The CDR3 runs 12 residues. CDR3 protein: CASSGGNTEAFF. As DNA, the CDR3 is TGTGCCAGCAGCGGGGGGAACACTGAAGCTTTCTTT.

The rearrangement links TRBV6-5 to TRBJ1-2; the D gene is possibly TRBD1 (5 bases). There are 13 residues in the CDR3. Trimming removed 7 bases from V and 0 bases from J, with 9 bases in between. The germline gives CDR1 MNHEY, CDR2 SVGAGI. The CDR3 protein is CASTTGSNYGYTF. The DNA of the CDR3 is TGTGCCAGCACCACAGGATCTAACTATGGCTACACCTTC.

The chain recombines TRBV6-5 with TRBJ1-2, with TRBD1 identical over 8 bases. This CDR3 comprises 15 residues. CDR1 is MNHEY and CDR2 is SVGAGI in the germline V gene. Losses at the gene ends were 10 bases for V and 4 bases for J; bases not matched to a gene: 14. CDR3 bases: TGTGCCACATGGCGGGGACAGGACGCATCCTATGGCTACACCTTC. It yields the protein CATWRGQDASYGYTF.

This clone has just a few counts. The CDR3 loop is CASSEDIFAYGYTF. CDR3 coding DNA: TGTGCCAGCAGTGAGGACATCTTCGCCTATGGCTACACCTTC. The chain combines TRBV25-1 with TRBJ1-2, with D perhaps TRBD1 (5 bases). Trimming pared 3 bases from V and 4 bases from J, leaving 12 bases between. Per the germline V gene, CDR1 is MGHDK and CDR2 is SYGVNS. The CDR3 sequence is 14 residues long.

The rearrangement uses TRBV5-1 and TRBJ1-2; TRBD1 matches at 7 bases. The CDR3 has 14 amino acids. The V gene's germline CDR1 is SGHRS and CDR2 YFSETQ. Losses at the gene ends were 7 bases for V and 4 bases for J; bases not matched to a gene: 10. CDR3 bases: TGCGCCAGCGGCGTAACAGGGGAGTTCTATGGCTACACCTTC. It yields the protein CASGVTGEFYGYTF. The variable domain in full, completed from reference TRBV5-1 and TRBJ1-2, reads KAGVTQTPRYLIKTRGQQVTLSCSPISGHRSVSWYQQTPGQGLQFLFEYFSETQRNKGNFPGRFSGRQFSNSRSEMNVSTLELGDSALYLCASGVTGEFYGYTFGSGTRLTVV.

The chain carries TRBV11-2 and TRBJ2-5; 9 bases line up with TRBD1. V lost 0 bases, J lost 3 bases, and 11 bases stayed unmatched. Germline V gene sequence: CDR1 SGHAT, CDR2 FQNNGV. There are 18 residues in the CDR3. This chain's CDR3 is CASSLDPPGQGVEETQYF. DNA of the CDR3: TGTGCCAGCAGCTTAGATCCTCCGGGACAGGGCGTTGAAGAGACCCAGTACTTC.

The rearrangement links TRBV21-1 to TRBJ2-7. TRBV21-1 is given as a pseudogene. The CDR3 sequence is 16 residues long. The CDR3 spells CASSKGYHVETYEQYF. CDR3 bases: TGTGCCAGCAGCAAAGGGTACCACGTGGAAACGTACGAGCAGTACTTC.

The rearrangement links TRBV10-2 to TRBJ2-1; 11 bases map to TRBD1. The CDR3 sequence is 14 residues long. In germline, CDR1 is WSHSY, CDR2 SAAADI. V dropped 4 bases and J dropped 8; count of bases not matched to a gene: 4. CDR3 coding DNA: TGCGCCAGCAGTGCCTGGGGACAGGGGGATGAGCAGTTCTTC. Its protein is CASSAWGQGDEQFF.

The CDR3 loop is CASSLLPEAFF. CDR3 DNA sequence: TGTGCCAGCAGCTTACTCCCCGAAGCTTTCTTT. This chain uses TRBV7-9 with TRBJ1-1, with D unclear. The CDR3 is 11 amino acids. Trimming shortened V by 2 bases and J by 8 bases, and 6 bases separated the two germline ends. The V gene's germline CDR1 is SEHNR and CDR2 FQNEAQ (reference sequence).

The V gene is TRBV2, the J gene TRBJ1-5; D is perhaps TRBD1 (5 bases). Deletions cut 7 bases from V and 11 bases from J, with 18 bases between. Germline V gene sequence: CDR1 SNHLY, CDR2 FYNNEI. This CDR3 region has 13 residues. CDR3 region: CASTGSTRGAQHF. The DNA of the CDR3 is TGTGCCAGCACTGGTAGCACCCGAGGGGCCCAGCATTTT.

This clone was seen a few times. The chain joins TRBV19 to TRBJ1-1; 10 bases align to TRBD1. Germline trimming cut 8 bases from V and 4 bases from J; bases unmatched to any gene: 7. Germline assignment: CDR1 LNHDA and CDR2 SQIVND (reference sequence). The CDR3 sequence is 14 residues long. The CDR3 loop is CASGRTGGSTEAFF. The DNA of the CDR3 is TGTGCCAGTGGCCGGACAGGGGGGAGCACTGAAGCTTTCTTT.

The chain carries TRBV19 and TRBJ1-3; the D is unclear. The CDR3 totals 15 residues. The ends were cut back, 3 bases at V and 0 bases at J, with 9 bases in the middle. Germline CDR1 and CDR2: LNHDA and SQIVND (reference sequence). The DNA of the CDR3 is TGTGCCAGTAGTATTCGTTCGGACTCTGGAAACACCATATATTTT. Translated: CASSIRSDSGNTIYF. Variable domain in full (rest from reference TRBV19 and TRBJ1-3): DGGITQSPKYLFRKEGQNVTLSCEQNLNHDAMYWYRQDPGQGLRLIYYSQIVNDFQKGDIAEGYSVSREKKESFPLTVTSAQKNPTAFYLCASSIRSDSGNTIYFGEGSWLTVV.